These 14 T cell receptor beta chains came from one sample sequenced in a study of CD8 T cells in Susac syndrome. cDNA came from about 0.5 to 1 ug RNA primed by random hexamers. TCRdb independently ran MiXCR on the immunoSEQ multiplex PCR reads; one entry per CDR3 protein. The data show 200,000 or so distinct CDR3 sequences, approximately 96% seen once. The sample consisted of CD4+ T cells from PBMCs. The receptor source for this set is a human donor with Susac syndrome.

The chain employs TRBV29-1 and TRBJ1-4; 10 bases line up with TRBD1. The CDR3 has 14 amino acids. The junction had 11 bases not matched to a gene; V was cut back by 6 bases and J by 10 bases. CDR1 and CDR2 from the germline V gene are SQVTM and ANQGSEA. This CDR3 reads CSVQAGTGAAKLFF. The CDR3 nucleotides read TGCAGCGTCCAAGCCGGGACAGGGGCGGCAAAACTGTTTTTT.

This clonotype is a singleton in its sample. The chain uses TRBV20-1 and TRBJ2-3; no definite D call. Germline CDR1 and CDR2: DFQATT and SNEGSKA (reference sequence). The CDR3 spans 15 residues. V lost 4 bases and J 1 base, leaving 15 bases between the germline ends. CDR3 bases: TGCAGTGCTACATCTCGACCGCTCCGCACAGATACGCAGTATTTT. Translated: CSATSRPLRTDTQYF.

In nucleotides, the CDR3 is TGTGCCAGCAGCCCAGCGGGGGGCACTACGGAGCAGTACTTC. Amino acids: CASSPAGGTTEQYF. The chain couples TRBV7-3 to TRBJ2-7, with 9 bases aligning to TRBD2. The V gene end was trimmed by 5 bases and the J gene end by 7 bases; junction bases not matched to a gene: 9. Looked up from germline, CDR1 is SGHTA and CDR2 is FQGTGA. The CDR3 is 14 residues long.

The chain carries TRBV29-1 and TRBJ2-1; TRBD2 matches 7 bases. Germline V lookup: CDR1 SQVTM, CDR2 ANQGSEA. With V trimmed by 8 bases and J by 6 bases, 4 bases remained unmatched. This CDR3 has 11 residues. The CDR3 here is CSLAGVNEQFF. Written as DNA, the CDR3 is TGCAGCTTAGCGGGCGTCAATGAGCAGTTCTTC.

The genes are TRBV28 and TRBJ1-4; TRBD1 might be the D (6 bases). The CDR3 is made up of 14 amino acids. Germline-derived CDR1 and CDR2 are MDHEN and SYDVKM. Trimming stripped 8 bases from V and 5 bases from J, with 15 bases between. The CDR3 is CASAGQSANEKLFF. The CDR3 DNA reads TGTGCCAGCGCCGGACAGTCGGCCAATGAAAAACTGTTTTTT.

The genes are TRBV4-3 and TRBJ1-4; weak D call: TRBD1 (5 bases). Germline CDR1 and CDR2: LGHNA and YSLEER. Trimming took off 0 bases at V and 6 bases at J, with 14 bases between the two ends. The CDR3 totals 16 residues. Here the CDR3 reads CASSQDFGGNDEKLFF. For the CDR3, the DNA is TGCGCCAGCAGCCAAGATTTTGGGGGGAACGATGAAAAACTGTTTTTT.

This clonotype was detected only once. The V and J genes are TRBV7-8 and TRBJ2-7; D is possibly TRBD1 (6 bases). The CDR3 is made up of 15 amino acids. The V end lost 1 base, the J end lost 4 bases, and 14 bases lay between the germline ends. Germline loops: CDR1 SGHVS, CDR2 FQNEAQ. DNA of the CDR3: TGTGCCAGCAGCTTAGTTGGACAGCAGACGTACGAGCAGTACTTC. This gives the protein CASSLVGQQTYEQYF.

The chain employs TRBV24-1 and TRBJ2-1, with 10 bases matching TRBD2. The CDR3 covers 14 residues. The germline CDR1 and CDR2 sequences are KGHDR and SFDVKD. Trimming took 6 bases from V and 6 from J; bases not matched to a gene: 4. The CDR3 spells CATSSSGGANEQFF. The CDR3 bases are TGTGCCACCAGTTCGAGCGGGGGGGCCAATGAGCAGTTCTTC.

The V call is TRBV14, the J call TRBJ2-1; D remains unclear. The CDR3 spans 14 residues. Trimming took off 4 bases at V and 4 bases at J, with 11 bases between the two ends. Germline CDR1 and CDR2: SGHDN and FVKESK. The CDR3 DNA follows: TGTGCCAGCAGCCCCTTAACAGATTACAATGAGCAGTTCTTC. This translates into CASSPLTDYNEQFF.

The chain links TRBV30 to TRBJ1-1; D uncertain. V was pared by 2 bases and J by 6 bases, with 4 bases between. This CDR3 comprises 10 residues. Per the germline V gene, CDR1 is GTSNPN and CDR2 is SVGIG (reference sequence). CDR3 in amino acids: CAWSLSEAFF. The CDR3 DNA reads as TGTGCCTGGAGTCTCTCTGAAGCTTTCTTT.

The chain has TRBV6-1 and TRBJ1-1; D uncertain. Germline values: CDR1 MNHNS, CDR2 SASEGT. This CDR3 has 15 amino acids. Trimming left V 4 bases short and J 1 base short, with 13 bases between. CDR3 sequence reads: CASSGTARTNTEAFF. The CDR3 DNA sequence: TGTGCCAGCAGTGGGACCGCGAGGACGAACACTGAAGCTTTCTTT.

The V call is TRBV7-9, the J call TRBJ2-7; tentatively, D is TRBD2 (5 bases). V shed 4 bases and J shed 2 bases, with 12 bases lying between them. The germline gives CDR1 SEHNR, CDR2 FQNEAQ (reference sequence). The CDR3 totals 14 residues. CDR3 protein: CASSSGVAAYEQYF. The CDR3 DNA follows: TGTGCCAGCAGCTCCGGGGTGGCGGCCTACGAGCAGTACTTC.

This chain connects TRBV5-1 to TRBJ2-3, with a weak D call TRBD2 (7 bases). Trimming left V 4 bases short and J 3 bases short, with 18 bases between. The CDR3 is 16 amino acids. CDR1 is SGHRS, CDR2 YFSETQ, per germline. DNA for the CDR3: TGCGCCAGCAGCCAAGAGGGGGGGCCTGGAACAGATACGCAGTATTTT. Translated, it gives CASSQEGGPGTDTQYF. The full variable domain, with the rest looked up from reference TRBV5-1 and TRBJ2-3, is KAGVTQTPRYLIKTRGQQVTLSCSPISGHRSVSWYQQTPGQGLQFLFEYFSETQRNKGNFPGRFSGRQFSNSRSEMNVSTLELGDSALYLCASSQEGGPGTDTQYFGPGTRLTVL.

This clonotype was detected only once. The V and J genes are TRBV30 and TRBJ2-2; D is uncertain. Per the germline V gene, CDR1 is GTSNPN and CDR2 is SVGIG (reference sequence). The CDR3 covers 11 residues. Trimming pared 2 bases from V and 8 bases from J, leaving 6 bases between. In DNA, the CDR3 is TGTGCCTGGAGTTCCGGGGGGGAGCTGTTTTTT. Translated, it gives CAWSSGGELFF.